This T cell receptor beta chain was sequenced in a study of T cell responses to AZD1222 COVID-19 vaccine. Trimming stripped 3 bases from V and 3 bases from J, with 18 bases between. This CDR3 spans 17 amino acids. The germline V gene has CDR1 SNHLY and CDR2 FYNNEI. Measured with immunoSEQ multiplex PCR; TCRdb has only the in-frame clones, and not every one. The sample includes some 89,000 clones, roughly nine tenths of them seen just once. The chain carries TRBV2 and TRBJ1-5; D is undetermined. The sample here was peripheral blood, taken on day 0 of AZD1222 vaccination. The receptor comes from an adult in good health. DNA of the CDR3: TGTGCCAGCAGTGATTCGGGGTGGCAGGCCCTCAATCAGCCCCAGCATTTT. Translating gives CASSDSGWQALNQPQHF. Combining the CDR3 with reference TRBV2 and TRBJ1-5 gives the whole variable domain EPEVTQTPSHQVTQMGQEVILRCVPISNHLYFYWYRQILGQKVEFLVSFYNNEISEKSEIFDDQFSVERPDGSNFTLKIRSTKLEDSAMYFCASSDSGWQALNQPQHFGDGTRLSIL.